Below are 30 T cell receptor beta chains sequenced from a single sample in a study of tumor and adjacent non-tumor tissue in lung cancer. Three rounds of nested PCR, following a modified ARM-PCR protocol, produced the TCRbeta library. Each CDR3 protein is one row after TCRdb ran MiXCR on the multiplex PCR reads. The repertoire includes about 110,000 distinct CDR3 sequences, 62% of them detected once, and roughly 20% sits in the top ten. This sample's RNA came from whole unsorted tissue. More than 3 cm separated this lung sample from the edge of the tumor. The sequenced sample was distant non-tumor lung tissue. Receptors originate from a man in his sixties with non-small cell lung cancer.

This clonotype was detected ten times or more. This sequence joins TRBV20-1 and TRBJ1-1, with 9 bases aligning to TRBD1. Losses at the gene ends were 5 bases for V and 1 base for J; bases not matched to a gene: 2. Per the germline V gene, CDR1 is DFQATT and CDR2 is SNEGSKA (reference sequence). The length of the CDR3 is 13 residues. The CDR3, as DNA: TGCAGTGCTGGGACAGGGAGGAACACTGAAGCTTTCTTT. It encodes CSAGTGRNTEAFF.

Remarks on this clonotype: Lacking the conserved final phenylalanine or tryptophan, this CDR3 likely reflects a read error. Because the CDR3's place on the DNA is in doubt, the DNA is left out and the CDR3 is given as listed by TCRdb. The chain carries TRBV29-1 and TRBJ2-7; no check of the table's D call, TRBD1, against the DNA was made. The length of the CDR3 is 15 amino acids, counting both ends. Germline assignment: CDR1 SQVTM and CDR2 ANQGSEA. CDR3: CSVLGPGQGLHEQYS.

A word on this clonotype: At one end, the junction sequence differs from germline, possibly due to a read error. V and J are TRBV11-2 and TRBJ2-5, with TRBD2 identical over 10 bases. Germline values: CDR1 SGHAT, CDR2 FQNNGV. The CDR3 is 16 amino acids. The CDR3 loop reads CANSPHTSGMGETQYF. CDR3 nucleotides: TGTGCCAACAGCCCCCATACTAGCGGGATGGGGGAGACCCAGTACTTC.

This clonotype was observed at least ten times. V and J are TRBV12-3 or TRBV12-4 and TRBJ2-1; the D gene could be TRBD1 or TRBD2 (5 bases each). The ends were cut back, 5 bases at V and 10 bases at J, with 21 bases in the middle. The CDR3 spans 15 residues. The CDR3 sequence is CASSPSGTTQREQFF. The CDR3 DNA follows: TGTGCCAGCAGTCCATCCGGGACCACTCAACGGGAGCAGTTCTTC.

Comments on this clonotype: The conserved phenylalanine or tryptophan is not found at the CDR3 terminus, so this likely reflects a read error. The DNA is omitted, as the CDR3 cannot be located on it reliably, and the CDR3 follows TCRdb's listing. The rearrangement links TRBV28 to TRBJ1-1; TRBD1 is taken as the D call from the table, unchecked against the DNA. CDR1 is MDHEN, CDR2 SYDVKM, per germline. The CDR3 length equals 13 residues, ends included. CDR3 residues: CASRGQDVTEAVL.

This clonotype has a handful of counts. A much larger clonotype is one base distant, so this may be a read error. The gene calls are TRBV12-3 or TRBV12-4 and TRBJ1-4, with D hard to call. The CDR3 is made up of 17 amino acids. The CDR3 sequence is CAGSLAAGVAGFEKLFF. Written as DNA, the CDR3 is TGTGCCGGCAGTTTAGCAGCCGGGGTAGCCGGTTTTGAAAAACTGTTTTTT.

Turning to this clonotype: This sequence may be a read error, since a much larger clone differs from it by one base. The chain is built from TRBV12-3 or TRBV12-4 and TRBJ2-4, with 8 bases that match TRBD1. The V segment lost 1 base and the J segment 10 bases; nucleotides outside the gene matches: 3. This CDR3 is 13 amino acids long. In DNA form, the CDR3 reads TGTGCCAGCAGTTTAGGACAGGGGCGTATTCAGTACTTC. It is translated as CASSLGQGRIQYF.

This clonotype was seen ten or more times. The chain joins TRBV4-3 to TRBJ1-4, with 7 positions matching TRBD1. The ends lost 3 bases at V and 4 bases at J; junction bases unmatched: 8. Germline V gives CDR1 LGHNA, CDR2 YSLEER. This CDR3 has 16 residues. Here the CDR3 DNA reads TGCGCCAGCAGCCATAATACGGGACAGCTTAATGAAAAACTGTTTTTT. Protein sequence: CASSHNTGQLNEKLFF.

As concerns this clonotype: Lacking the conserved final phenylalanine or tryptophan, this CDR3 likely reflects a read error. CDR3 DNA: TGTGCCAGCAGGGAGTGGGACTCGTCCTACGAGCAGTACATC. Translated: CASREWDSSYEQYI. The rearrangement uses TRBV28 and TRBJ2-7; D is perhaps TRBD2 (6 bases). The CDR3 runs 14 residues. The V gene lost 6 bases and the J gene lost 1 base, with 13 bases spanning the gap. CDR1 is MDHEN and CDR2 is SYDVKM in the germline V gene.

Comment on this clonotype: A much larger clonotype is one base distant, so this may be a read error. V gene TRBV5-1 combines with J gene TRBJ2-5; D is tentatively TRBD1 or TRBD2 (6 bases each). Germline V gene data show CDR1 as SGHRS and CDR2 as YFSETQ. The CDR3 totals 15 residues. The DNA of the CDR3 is TGCGCCAGGAGCTTGATAGGGGGGCCACAAGAGACCCAGTACTTC. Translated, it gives CARSLIGGPQETQYF.

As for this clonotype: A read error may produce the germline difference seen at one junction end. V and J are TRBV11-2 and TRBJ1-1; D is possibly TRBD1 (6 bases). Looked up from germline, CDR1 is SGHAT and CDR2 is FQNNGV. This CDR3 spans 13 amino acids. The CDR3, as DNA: TGTACCGGATCCGGGACACTGAATACTGAAGCTTTCTTT. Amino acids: CTGSGTLNTEAFF.

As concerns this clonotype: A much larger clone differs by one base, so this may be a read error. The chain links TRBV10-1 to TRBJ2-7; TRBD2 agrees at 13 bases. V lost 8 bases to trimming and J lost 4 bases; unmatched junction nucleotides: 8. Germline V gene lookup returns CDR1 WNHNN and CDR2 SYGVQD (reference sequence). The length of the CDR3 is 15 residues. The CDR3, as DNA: TGCGCCAGCCGCCTGAGACTAGCGGGGGGTTACGAGCAGTACTTC. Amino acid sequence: CASRLRLAGGYEQYF.

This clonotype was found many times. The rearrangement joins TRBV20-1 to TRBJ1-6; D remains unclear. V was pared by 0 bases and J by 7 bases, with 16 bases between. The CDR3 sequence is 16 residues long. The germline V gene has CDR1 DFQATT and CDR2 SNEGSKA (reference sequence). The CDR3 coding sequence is TGCAGTGCTAGAGATCTCGAACAGTTTCGGAATTCACCCCTCCACTTT. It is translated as CSARDLEQFRNSPLHF.

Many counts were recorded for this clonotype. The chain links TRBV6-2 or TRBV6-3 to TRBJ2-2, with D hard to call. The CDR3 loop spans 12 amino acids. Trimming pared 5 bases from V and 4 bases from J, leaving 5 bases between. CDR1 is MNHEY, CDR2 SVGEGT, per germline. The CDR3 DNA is TGTGCCAGCAGTCGGGCCACCGGGGAGCTGTTTTTT. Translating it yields CASSRATGELFF.

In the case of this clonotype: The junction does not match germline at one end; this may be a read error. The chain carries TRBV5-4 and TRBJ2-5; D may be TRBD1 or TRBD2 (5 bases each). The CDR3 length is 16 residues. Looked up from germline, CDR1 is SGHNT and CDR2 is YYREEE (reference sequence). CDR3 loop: CASSRDNGANQETQYF. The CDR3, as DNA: TGTGCCAGCAGCAGAGATAACGGGGCCAACCAAGAGACCCAATACTTC.

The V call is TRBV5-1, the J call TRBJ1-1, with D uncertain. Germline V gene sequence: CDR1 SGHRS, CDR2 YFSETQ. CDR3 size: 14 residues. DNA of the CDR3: TGCACAAGCAGCTATATTCGAGGAGATACTGAAGCTTTCTTT. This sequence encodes CTSSYIRGDTEAFF.

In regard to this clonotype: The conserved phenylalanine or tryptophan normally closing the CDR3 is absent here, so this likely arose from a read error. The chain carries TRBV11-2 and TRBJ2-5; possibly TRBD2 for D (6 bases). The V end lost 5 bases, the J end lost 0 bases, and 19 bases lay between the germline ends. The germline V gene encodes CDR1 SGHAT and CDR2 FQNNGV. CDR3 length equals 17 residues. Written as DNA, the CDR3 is TGTGCCAGCAGCCCCCGGAAGGGGACTGGGTACCAAGAGACCCAGTACCTC. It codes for CASSPRKGTGYQETQYL.

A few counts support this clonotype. Here the CDR3 reads CASSLGRRQRSYEQYF. Written as DNA, the CDR3 is TGTGCCAGCAGTTTAGGCCGTCGCCAACGCTCCTACGAGCAGTACTTC. The chain carries TRBV28 and TRBJ2-7; D not resolved. This CDR3 region has 16 residues. Germline CDR1 and CDR2: MDHEN and SYDVKM. The V end was cut by 2 bases, the J end by 0 bases, with 14 bases between.

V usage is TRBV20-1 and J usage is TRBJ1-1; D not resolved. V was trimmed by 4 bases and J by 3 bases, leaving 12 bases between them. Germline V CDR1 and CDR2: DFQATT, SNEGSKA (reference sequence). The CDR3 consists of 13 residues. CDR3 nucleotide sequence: TGCAGTGCTACATACGGTGGGGACACTGAAGCTTTCTTT. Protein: CSATYGGDTEAFF.

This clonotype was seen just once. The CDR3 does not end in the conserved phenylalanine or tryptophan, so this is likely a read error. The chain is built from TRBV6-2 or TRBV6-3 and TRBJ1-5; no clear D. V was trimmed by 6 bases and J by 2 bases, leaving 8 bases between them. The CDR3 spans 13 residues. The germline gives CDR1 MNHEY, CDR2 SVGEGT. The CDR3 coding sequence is TGTGCCAGCAGAGACGGTGGCAATCAGCCCCAGCATTTA. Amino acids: CASRDGGNQPQHL.

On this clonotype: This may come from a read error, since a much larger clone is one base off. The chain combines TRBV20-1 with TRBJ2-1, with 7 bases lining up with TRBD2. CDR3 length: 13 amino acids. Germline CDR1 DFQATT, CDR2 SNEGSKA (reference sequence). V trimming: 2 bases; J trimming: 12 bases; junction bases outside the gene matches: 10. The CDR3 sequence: CSARSSAGSGQFF. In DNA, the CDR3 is TGCAGTGCTAGATCCTCAGCGGGAAGTGGGCAGTTCTTC.

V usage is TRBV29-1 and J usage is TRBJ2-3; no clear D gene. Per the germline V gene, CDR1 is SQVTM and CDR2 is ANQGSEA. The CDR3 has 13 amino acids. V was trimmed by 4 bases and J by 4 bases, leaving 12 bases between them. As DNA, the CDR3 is TGCAGCGTTGGGGTCACAGACGCAGATACGCAGTATTTT. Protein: CSVGVTDADTQYF.

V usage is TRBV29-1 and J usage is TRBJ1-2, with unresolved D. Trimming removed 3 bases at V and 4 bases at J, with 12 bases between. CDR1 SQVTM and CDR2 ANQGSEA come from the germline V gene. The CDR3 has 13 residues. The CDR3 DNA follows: TGCAGCGTTGAGAAGATAGTGACCTATGGCTACACCTTC. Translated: CSVEKIVTYGYTF.

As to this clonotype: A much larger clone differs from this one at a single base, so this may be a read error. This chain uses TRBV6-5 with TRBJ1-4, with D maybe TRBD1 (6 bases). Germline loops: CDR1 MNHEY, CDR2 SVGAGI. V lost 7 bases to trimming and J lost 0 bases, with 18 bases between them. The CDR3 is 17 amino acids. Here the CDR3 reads CASKNTGHGSTNEKLFF. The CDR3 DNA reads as TGTGCCAGCAAAAATACGGGACACGGCTCAACTAATGAAAAACTGTTTTTT.

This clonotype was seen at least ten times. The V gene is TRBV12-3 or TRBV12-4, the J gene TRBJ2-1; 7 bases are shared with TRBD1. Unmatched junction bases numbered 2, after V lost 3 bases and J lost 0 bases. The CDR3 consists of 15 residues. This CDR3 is CASSLGQSSYNEQFF. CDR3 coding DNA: TGTGCCAGCAGTTTGGGACAGAGCTCCTACAATGAGCAGTTCTTC.

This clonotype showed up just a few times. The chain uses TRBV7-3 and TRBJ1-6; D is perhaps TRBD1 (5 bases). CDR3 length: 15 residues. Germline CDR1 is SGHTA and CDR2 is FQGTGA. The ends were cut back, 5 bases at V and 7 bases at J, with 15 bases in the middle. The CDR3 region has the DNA TGTGCCAGCAGCCCCACCCCAGGGAAGAATTCACCCCTCCACTTT. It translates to CASSPTPGKNSPLHF.

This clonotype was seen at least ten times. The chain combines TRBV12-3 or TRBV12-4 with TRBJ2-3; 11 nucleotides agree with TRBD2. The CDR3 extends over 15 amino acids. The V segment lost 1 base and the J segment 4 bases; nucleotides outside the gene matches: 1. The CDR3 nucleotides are TGTGCCAGCAGTTTAGAACTAGCGGGAGCAGATACGCAGTATTTT. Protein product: CASSLELAGADTQYF.

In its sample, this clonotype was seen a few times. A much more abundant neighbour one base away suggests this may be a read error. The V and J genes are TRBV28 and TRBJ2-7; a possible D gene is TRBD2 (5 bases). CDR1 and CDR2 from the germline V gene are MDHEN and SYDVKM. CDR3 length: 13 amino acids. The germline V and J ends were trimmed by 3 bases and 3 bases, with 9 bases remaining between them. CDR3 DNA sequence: TGTGCCAGCAGTTTCGGGGTAAGCTACGAGCAGTACTTC. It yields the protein CASSFGVSYEQYF.

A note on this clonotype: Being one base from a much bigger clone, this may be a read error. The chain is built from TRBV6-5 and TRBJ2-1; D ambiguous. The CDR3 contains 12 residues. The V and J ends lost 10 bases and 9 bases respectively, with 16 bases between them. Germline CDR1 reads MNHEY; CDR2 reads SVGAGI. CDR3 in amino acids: CAIRSRYFEQFF. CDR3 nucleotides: TGTGCCATCAGATCGCGATACTTTGAGCAGTTCTTC.

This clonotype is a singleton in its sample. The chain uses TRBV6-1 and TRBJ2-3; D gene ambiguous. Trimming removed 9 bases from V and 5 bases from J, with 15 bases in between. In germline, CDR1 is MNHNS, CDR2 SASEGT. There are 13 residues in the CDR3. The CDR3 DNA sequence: TGTGCCAGTAGTCAAGGAACGGGAGATACGCAGTATTTT. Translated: CASSQGTGDTQYF.